The 5 T cell receptor beta chains below all came from one sample that was sequenced in a study of post-analysis software for immune sequencing data. TCR beta cDNA libraries included unique molecular identifiers. Via MiXCR, TCRdb re-called the PCR reads, giving one row per CDR3 protein. The table records a few hundred thousand distinct CDR3 sequences, 36% of them present only once. Their cognate antigens are unknown. Study-level results: In patients, about 5 TRBV segments were more frequent than in controls, with TRBV5-6, TRBV5-1 and TRBV20-1 among them.

The sequencing sample was made of blood. These receptors came from a girl aged 5-17 years with multiple sclerosis.

J is TRBJ2-5 and V is TRBV5-1; 7 bases agree with TRBD1. The closer fit of TRBJ2-7 to the DNA end suggests the J call may be wrong. Germline V lookup: CDR1 SGHRS, CDR2 YFSETQ. The length of the CDR3 is 14 residues. The CDR3 loop is CASSLAGTAYEQYF. Here the CDR3 DNA reads TGCGCCAGCAGCTTGGCCGGGACAGCCTACGAGCAGTACTTC.

This clonotype was recorded at least ten times. A much larger clone sits a single nucleotide away, making a read error possible. The chain is built from TRBV6-2 or TRBV6-3 and TRBJ1-1, with 7 nucleotides matching TRBD1. V lost 6 bases to trimming and J lost 1 base; unmatched junction nucleotides: 2. The CDR3 totals 13 residues. Germline assignment: CDR1 MNHEY and CDR2 SVGEGT. The DNA of the CDR3 is TGTGCCAGCAGCTGGACAGGGAACACTGAAGCTTTCTTT. It yields the protein CASSWTGNTEAFF.

This clonotype was seen only once. The chain has TRBV29-1 and TRBJ2-4, with 7 bases that match TRBD1. Near its end, the DNA agrees better with TRBJ2-5, so the J call may be wrong. CDR1 and CDR2 from the germline V gene are SQVTM and ANQGSEA. CDR3 length: 12 amino acids. CDR3 DNA: TGCAGCGTTGAAGGCAGGGGGGAGACCCAGTACTTC. It codes for CSVEGRGETQYF.

V is TRBV19 and J is TRBJ2-3, with D perhaps being TRBD1 or TRBD2 (6 bases each). Germline V gene lookup returns CDR1 LNHDA and CDR2 SQIVND (reference sequence). The CDR3 totals 12 residues. Trimming removed 10 bases from V and 4 bases from J, with 12 bases in between. The CDR3: CATEEGADTQYF. Here the CDR3 DNA reads TGTGCCACCGAGGAGGGGGCAGATACGCAGTATTTT.

With regard to this clonotype: A much larger clone lies one base from this, so it may be a read error. The genes are TRBV12-3 or TRBV12-4 and TRBJ1-2; D gene unclear. This CDR3 contains 13 residues. CDR3 in DNA: TGTGCCAGCAGTTTAGTGTCCAACTATGGCTGCACCTTC. Translation gives CASSLVSNYGCTF.